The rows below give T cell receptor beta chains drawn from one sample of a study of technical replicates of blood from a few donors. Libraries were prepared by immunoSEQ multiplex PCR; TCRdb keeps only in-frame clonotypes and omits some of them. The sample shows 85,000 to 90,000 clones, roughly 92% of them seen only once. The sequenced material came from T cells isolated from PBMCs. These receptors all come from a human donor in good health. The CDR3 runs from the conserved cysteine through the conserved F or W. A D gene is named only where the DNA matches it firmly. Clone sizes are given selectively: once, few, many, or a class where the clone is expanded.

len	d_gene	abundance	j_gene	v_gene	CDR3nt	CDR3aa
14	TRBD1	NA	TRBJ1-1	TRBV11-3	TGTGCCAGCAGCGTAGACAGGGAGAACACTGAAGCTTTCTTT	CASSVDRENTEAFF
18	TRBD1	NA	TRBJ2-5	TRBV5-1	TGCGCCAGCAGCCCATCCTGGACGTGGGGACAGAAGGTTGAGACCCAGTACTTC	CASSPSWTWGQKVETQYF
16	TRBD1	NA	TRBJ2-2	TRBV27	TGTGCCAGCAGTTTCCGGACAGGGAAAGTCCCCGGGGAGCTGTTTTTT	CASSFRTGKVPGELFF
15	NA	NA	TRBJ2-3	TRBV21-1	TGTGCCAGACCCGCGGACAGGGGGAGAAAAGATACGCAGTATTTT	CARPADRGRKDTQYF
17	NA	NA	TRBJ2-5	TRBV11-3	TGTGCCAGCAGCTTAGGCCATCATACCTCAGGGCAAGAGACCCAGTACTTC	CASSLGHHTSGQETQYF
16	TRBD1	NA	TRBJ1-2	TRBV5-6	TGTGCCAGCAGCCCTTCGGACAGGTCCCTAAACTATGGCTACACCTTC	CASSPSDRSLNYGYTF
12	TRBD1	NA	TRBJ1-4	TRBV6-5	TGTGCCAGCAGCCCAGGGGGGGAAAAACTGTTTTTT	CASSPGGEKLFF
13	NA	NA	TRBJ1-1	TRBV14	TGTGCCAGCAGCCAAGATAGGAACACTGAAGCTTTCTTT	CASSQDRNTEAFF
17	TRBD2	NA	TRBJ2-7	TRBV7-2	TGTGCCAGCAGCTCATACCGAGGTAGCGGGAGCACGGACGAGCAGTACTTC	CASSSYRGSGSTDEQYF
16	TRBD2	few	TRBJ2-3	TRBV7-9	TGTGCCAGCAGCCTCGTAGCGGGGGGGCACACAGATACGCAGTATTTT	CASSLVAGGHTDTQYF
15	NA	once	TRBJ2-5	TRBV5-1	TGCGCCAGCAGCTTTGGTACAGGGGGGGAAGAGACCCAGTACTTC	CASSFGTGGEETQYF
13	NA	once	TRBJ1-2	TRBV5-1	TGCGCCAGCAGCACGCAGAAAAACTATGGCTACACCTTC	CASSTQKNYGYTF
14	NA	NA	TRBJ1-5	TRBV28	TGTGCCAGCAGTTTAGCACAGTACCATCAGCCCCAGCATTTT	CASSLAQYHQPQHF
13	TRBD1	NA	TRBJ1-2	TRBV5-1	TGCGCCAGCAGCTTTAGGGACAGCAATGGCTACACCTTC	CASSFRDSNGYTF
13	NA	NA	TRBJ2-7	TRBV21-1	TGTGCCAGCAATGTCGGGGGGCGGTACGAGCAGTACTTC	CASNVGGRYEQYF
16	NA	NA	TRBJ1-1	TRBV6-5	TGTGCCAGCAGTTGGATCGGCCACTCCGGGATCACTGAAGCTTTCTTT	CASSWIGHSGITEAFF
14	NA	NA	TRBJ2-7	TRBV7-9	TGTGCCAGCAGATCGGACCGGGACATACACGAGCAGTACTTC	CASRSDRDIHEQYF
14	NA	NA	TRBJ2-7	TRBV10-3	TGTGCCATCAGTGAATCGGGGGTCCATTACGAGCAGTACTTC	CAISESGVHYEQYF
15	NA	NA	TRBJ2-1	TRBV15	TGTGCCACCAGCAATGGACTTTTCTCCTACAATGAGCAGTTCTTC	CATSNGLFSYNEQFF
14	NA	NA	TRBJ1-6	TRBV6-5	TGTGCCAGCAGTTATCAAGACTGGCGTTCACCCCTCCACTTT	CASSYQDWRSPLHF
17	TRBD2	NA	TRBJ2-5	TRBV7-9	TGTGCCAGCAGCTTATCGGGACTAGCGGGAGGGCTCGAGACCCAGTACTTC	CASSLSGLAGGLETQYF
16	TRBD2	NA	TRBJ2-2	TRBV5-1	TGCGCCAGCAGTCCTGCGGGAGATAGTATCACCGGGGAGCTGTTTTTT	CASSPAGDSITGELFF
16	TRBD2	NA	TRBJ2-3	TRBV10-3	TGTGCCATCAGTGTCTTAGCGGGGAGTAGCACAGATACGCAGTATTTT	CAISVLAGSSTDTQYF
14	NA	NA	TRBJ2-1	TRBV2	TGTGCCAGCAGCTCCGGGTTCACCTACAATGAGCAGTTCTTC	CASSSGFTYNEQFF
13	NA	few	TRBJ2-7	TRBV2	TGTGCCAGCAGGGCAGGGGAAGGGGATAGTAAGTACTTC	CASRAGEGDSKYF
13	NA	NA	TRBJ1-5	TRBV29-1	TGCAGCGTTGTTACAGGCGGGGGTGGACCCCAGCATTTT	CSVVTGGGGPQHF
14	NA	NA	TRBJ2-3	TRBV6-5	TGTGCCAGCAGTTACTACTCGTCCACAGATACGCAGTATTTT	CASSYYSSTDTQYF
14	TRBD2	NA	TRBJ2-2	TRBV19	TGTGCCAGTATCCGGGCGGGAGGGCCCGGGGAGCTGTTTTTT	CASIRAGGPGELFF
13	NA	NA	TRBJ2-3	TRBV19	TGTGCCGAGTGGGGACATTTTACAGATACGCAGTATTTT	CAEWGHFTDTQYF
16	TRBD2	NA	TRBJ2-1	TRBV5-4	TGTGCCAGCAGCTTGCGGGGGGGAAGAATTGACAATGAGCAGTTCTTC	CASSLRGGRIDNEQFF
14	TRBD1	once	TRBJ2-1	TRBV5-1	TGCGCCAGTGGGACAGGGGTCAATTCCAATGAGCAGTTCTTC	CASGTGVNSNEQFF
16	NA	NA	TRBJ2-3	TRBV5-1	TGCGCCAGCAGCCGCGGCCAGACCTATAGCACAGATACGCAGTATTTT	CASSRGQTYSTDTQYF
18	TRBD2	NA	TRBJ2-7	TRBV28	TGTGCCAGCAGTCCCCGGGTCCTAGCGGGAGTCCCCTTCTACGAGCAGTACTTC	CASSPRVLAGVPFYEQYF
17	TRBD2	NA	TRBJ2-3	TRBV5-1	TGCGCCAGCAGCTTGGCCGGACTAGCGGGGACCACAGATACGCAGTATTTT	CASSLAGLAGTTDTQYF
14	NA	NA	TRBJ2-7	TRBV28	TGTGCCAGCAGGCCCTGGGTACAGGTACACGAGCAGTACTTC	CASRPWVQVHEQYF
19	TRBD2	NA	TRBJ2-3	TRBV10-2	TGCGCCAGCAGTCATATACTAGCGGGAGTAAAGGTGGGCACAGATACGCAGTATTTT	CASSHILAGVKVGTDTQYF
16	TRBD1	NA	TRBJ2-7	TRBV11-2	TGTGCCAGCAGCTTAGATGGGACAGGGGTGGCCTACGAGCAGTACTTC	CASSLDGTGVAYEQYF